One and the same sample provided the 21 T cell receptor beta chains below, sequenced in a study of cytomegalovirus exposure and HLA in healthy donors. 60 Vbeta and 13 Jbeta primers were used in PCR. Sequencing used immunoSEQ multiplex PCR; TCRdb keeps in-frame clones, though not all of them. The data hold under 100,000 clones, with over 60% observed a single time. The material sequenced was PBMCs. These receptors came from a middle-aged man in good health and CMV-seronegative.

The table lists this clone with a few counts. J is TRBJ2-3 and V is TRBV7-9, with D possibly being TRBD1 (5 bases). The CDR3 has 12 amino acids. V was trimmed by 11 bases and J by 4 bases, leaving 13 bases between them. The germline gives CDR1 SEHNR, CDR2 FQNEAQ (reference sequence). For the CDR3, the DNA is TGTGCCTCCTCAGGGCTCGCAGATACGCAGTATTTT. Translated, it gives CASSGLADTQYF.

The chain combines TRBV18 with TRBJ2-7, with D possibly being TRBD2 (5 bases). Germline V gives CDR1 KGHSH, CDR2 LQKENI. V was clipped by 3 bases and J by 7 bases, with 13 bases between them. CDR3 length: 13 residues. The CDR3 region is CASSPVATGEQYF. CDR3 DNA sequence: TGTGCCAGCTCACCCGTGGCTACGGGAGAGCAGTACTTC.

V usage is TRBV28 and J usage is TRBJ1-2; 8 bases are a match to TRBD1. CDR1 and CDR2 (germline): MDHEN, SYDVKM. CDR3 length equals 13 residues. Unmatched junction bases numbered 6, after V lost 2 bases and J lost 10 bases. In DNA, the CDR3 is TGTGCCAGCAGTTTAAGGGACAGGACTTTCTACACCTTC. Amino acids: CASSLRDRTFYTF.

This rearrangement joins TRBV9 to TRBJ2-1, with D tentatively TRBD2 (7 bases). V shed 0 bases and J shed 8 bases, with 12 bases lying between them. This CDR3 contains 14 residues. Germline values: CDR1 SGDLS, CDR2 YYNGEE. This chain's CDR3 is CASSVAGGADEQFF. CDR3 nucleotide sequence: TGTGCCAGCAGCGTAGCTGGGGGGGCGGATGAGCAGTTCTTC.

The V gene is TRBV6-5, the J gene TRBJ1-4; TRBD1 aligns across 11 bases. Germline V lookup: CDR1 MNHEY, CDR2 SVGAGI. The CDR3 runs 14 residues. V lost 4 bases and J lost 5; bases outside the gene matches: 0. This chain's CDR3 is CASSWDRGNEKLFF. CDR3 bases: TGTGCCAGCAGTTGGGACAGGGGGAATGAAAAACTGTTTTTT.

The chain couples TRBV6-6 to TRBJ1-1, with 8 positions matching TRBD1. J gave up 4 bases and V 2 bases, and 3 bases lay outside the gene matches. The germline gives CDR1 MNHNY, CDR2 SVGAGI (reference sequence). The CDR3 totals 14 residues. The CDR3 protein is CASSYTQGATEAFF. The CDR3 nucleotides read TGTGCCAGCAGTTACACCCAGGGGGCCACTGAAGCTTTCTTT.

The chain joins TRBV6-1 to TRBJ2-7, with a possible D match to TRBD2 (5 bases). The CDR3 sequence is 11 residues long. The germline V gene encodes CDR1 MNHNS and CDR2 SASEGT. The V end lost 8 bases, the J end lost 5 bases, and 10 bases lay between the germline ends. For the CDR3, the DNA is TGTGCCAGCCTTAACGGGGACGAGCAGTACTTC. Translated, it gives CASLNGDEQYF.

The chain links TRBV5-4 to TRBJ2-3; possible D gene TRBD1, 6 bases. Germline lookup yields CDR1 SGHNT and CDR2 YYREEE (reference sequence). V was cut by 2 bases and J by 0 bases, with 10 bases left in between. This CDR3 spans 15 amino acids. CDR3 amino acids: CASSFQGLSTDTQYF. For the CDR3, the DNA is TGTGCCAGCAGCTTCCAGGGGCTCAGCACAGATACGCAGTATTTT.

The V call is TRBV30, the J call TRBJ1-1; TRBD1 might be the D (6 bases). The germline V and J ends were trimmed by 2 bases and 5 bases, with 9 bases remaining between them. The germline gives CDR1 GTSNPN, CDR2 SVGIG (reference sequence). The length of the CDR3 is 12 residues. CDR3 bases: TGTGCCTGGAGTCGACAGGAGACTGAAGCTTTCTTT. Translating it yields CAWSRQETEAFF.

The chain joins TRBV19 to TRBJ1-6; TRBD1 matches at 7 bases. Germline V CDR1 and CDR2: LNHDA, SQIVND (reference sequence). This CDR3 contains 14 residues. The trim removed 6 bases at V and 7 bases at J, leaving 6 bases unmatched. CDR3 in amino acids: CASSPTGYNSPLHF. For the CDR3, the DNA is TGTGCCAGTAGCCCGACAGGGTACAATTCACCCCTCCACTTT. The full variable domain, its missing parts supplied by reference TRBV19 and TRBJ1-6, is DGGITQSPKYLFRKEGQNVTLSCEQNLNHDAMYWYRQDPGQGLRLIYYSQIVNDFQKGDIAEGYSVSREKKESFPLTVTSAQKNPTAFYLCASSPTGYNSPLHFGNGTRLTVT.

The chain links TRBV9 to TRBJ2-3, with 9 bases fitting TRBD2. The CDR3 is 19 amino acids. V lost 0 bases, J lost 4 bases, and 15 bases stayed unmatched. Germline values: CDR1 SGDLS, CDR2 YYNGEE. CDR3 sequence (DNA): TGTGCCAGCAGCGTAGTCTCGGGTGGTGCGGGGGGGTGGTCAGATACGCAGTATTTT. This sequence encodes CASSVVSGGAGGWSDTQYF.

As concerns this clone: This sample also contains other DNA sequences that code for the same CDR3. The V and J genes are TRBV5-4 and TRBJ1-1; no clear D gene. The CDR3 runs 15 residues. V was cut by 5 bases and J by 4 bases, with 18 bases left in between. Germline loops: CDR1 SGHNT, CDR2 YYREEE (reference sequence). The CDR3 nucleotides read TGTGCCAGCAGGCGCGACAACGGGGTAGTCACTGAAGCTTTCTTT. Translated: CASRRDNGVVTEAFF.

This chain connects TRBV7-9 to TRBJ1-1; D remains ambiguous. From germline, CDR1 is SEHNR and CDR2 FQNEAQ (reference sequence). This CDR3 region has 12 residues. V was cut by 2 bases and J by 4 bases, with 5 bases left in between. CDR3 in amino acids: CASSLRSTEAFF. As DNA, the CDR3 is TGTGCCAGCAGCTTACGGAGCACTGAAGCTTTCTTT.

The J gene is TRBJ2-3, the V gene TRBV5-6; TRBD2 agrees at 10 bases. Germline CDR1 SGHDT, CDR2 YYEEEE. V shed 0 bases and J 6 bases; nucleotides not matched to a gene: 7. The CDR3 has 16 residues. CDR3 loop: CASSLGTRTSGDTQYF. CDR3 nucleotide sequence: TGTGCCAGCAGCTTGGGTACCCGGACTAGCGGCGATACGCAGTATTTT.

This clone is medium-sized within its sample. The chain carries TRBV6-5 and TRBJ1-1; 7 positions agree with TRBD1. V shed 0 bases and J 1 base; nucleotides not matched to a gene: 5. Germline V gene data show CDR1 as MNHEY and CDR2 as SVGAGI. The length of the CDR3 is 16 residues. CDR3 bases: TGTGCCAGCAGTTACTCTCCGACAGGGCGGAACACTGAAGCTTTCTTT. Its protein is CASSYSPTGRNTEAFF.

This clone was observed a handful of times. The rearrangement joins TRBV6-5 to TRBJ1-4; TRBD1 aligns across 7 bases. V was clipped by 2 bases and J by 6 bases; unmatched bases: 3. The CDR3 covers 14 residues. Per the germline V gene, CDR1 is MNHEY and CDR2 is SVGAGI. CDR3 DNA: TGTGCCAGCAGTTACGGCCAGGGGGATGAAAAACTGTTTTTT. It encodes CASSYGQGDEKLFF.

The genes are TRBV6-1 and TRBJ1-1; the match to TRBD1 covers 10 bases. In germline, CDR1 is MNHNS, CDR2 SASEGT. This CDR3 region has 15 residues. The V gene end was trimmed by 7 bases and the J gene end by 4 bases; junction bases not matched to a gene: 9. The CDR3 sequence: CASIAGQGTRTEAFF. The CDR3, as DNA: TGTGCCAGCATCGCGGGACAGGGGACCCGCACTGAAGCTTTCTTT.

The chain couples TRBV7-9 to TRBJ1-2; D is perhaps TRBD1 (5 bases). Germline V gives CDR1 SEHNR, CDR2 FQNEAQ (reference sequence). The V end lost 0 bases, the J end lost 7 bases, and 9 bases lay between the germline ends. The CDR3 spans 13 residues. The DNA for the CDR3 is TGTGCCAGCAGCTTAGCCGGGCAGGGTGGCTACACCTTC. Its translation: CASSLAGQGGYTF. The entire variable domain, with the rest obtained from reference TRBV7-9 and TRBJ1-2, is as follows: DTGVSQNPRHKITKRGQNVTFRCDPISEHNRLYWYRQTLGQGPEFLTYFQNEAQLEKSRLLSDRFSAERPKGSFSTLEIQRTEQGDSAMYLCASSLAGQGGYTFGSGTRLTVV.

The chain has TRBV28 and TRBJ2-3; a weak D match, TRBD2 (5 bases). Germline CDR1 MDHEN, CDR2 SYDVKM. This CDR3 has 15 residues. V lost 9 bases and J 4 bases, leaving 20 bases between the germline ends. CDR3 in amino acids: CASRFGVRPADTQYF. The CDR3 DNA reads TGTGCCAGTCGCTTCGGGGTCAGGCCTGCAGATACGCAGTATTTT.

This chain joins TRBV5-4 and TRBJ1-4; the match to TRBD1 covers 9 bases. Trimming took 5 bases from V and 7 from J; bases not matched to a gene: 21. Germline-derived CDR1 and CDR2 are SGHNT and YYREEE (reference sequence). The CDR3 sequence is 19 residues long. The CDR3 region has the DNA TGTGCCAGCAGTCGCGGACGGACAGGGGCCTCAACAGATTCTGAAAAACTGTTTTTT. It yields the protein CASSRGRTGASTDSEKLFF.

The chain combines TRBV10-3 with TRBJ2-3, with a weak D call TRBD2 (5 bases). The CDR3 contains 16 residues. Germline V CDR1 and CDR2: ENHRY, SYGVKD. Trimming took off 11 bases at V and 1 base at J, with 22 bases between the two ends. Here the CDR3 reads CALGSAVQAGTDTQYF. Here the CDR3 DNA reads TGTGCCCTCGGTAGCGCAGTCCAAGCTGGCACAGATACGCAGTATTTT.